Reported below is one T cell receptor (beta chain). Its antigen is unknown. With 60 Vbeta and 13 Jbeta primers, the PCR was carried out. Using immunoSEQ multiplex PCR, the repertoire was profiled, and TCRdb retains in-frame clones only, with some absent. Of 140,000 to 150,000 clones listed, around 66% are singletons. The CDR3 contains 16 residues. The germline V gene encodes CDR1 SGDLS and CDR2 YYNGEE. V lost 3 bases, J lost 3 bases, and 6 bases stayed unmatched. The data stem from a study of cytomegalovirus exposure and HLA in healthy donors. The study's findings and limits: HLA restriction was apparent for most CMV-associated TCR beta chains in a later analysis.

The V and J genes are TRBV9 and TRBJ1-6, with 7 bases aligning to TRBD1. The source is a woman aged 55-70 years in good health and CMV-seronegative. Source material: PBMCs. The CDR3 DNA sequence: TGTGCCAGCAGCGCGGACAGGACCAACTATAATTCACCCCTCCACTTT. Translated, it gives CASSADRTNYNSPLHF. Based on the CDR3 plus reference TRBV9 and TRBJ1-6, the full variable domain is DSGVTQTPKHLITATGQRVTLRCSPRSGDLSVYWYQQSLDQGLQFLIQYYNGEERAKGNILERFSAQQFPDLHSELNLSSLELGDSALYFCASSADRTNYNSPLHFGNGTRLTVT.